This T cell receptor beta chain was sequenced during a study of CD8 T cells in Susac syndrome (dated by TCRdb to between 2018 and 2020). Notes on the research overall: The study used repertoire sequencing to test whether antigen drove CD8+ T cell activation and differentiation in Susac syndrome. The study at large found these results: The number of individuals in the TCR sequencing and HLA analysis was acknowledged as relatively small.

RNA was extracted with the RNeasy kit and roughly 0.45 to 1 ug was reverse transcribed using random hexamers. TCR beta CDR3 regions were amplified with the immunoSEQ multiplex PCR assay covering 54 Vbeta and 13 Jbeta segments. To correct PCR amplification bias, a synthetic template baseline was used for both primer optimization and computational correction. Per the authors' processing: Reads were assigned to V, D and J genes according to IMGT and analyzed in immunoSEQ Analyzer, with only productive sequences retained. To calculate clonality, Shannon entropy was normalized by log2 of the number of productive unique sequences and then subtracted from one. For each patient and control, public and private clones were evaluated within the 100 most prevalent clones. Clones were defined as Susac-specific if absent from the healthy and MS cohorts, from more than 900 published viral clones and from other ImmuneACCESS disease sequences. Through fastp at Q25 and MiXCR, TCRdb rebuilt clones from the public reads, retaining in-frame beta chains. Each CDR3 protein appears once, grouped with its most common genes and DNA. V and J calls and clone size were set by TCRdb, not the authors. In this sample the table shows more than 150,000 distinct CDR3 sequences, around 95% of which occur a single time. In total, the top ten clones hold over 0.12% of the sample.

The CDR3 sequence holds 15 residues, the cysteine and phenylalanine included. CDR3 DNA only is kept here, 45 bases in frame from base 1. CDR1 SEHNR and CDR2 FQNEAQ are derived from the germline V gene (reference sequence). The germline ends are 20 bases apart after V is trimmed by 7 bases and J by 6 bases. Peripheral blood CD8+ and CD4+ T cells from healthy donors, Susac syndrome patients and multiple sclerosis patients were profiled using high-throughput TCR beta sequencing. Healthy donors were age- and sex-matched controls. Bulk CD8+ and CD4+ T cells were purified by magnetic negative isolation, whereas CD8+ TEMRA cells were enriched by FACS. Blood was collected in EDTA tubes and processed within 24 hours, with PBMCs isolated through density gradient centrifugation. PBMCs intended for TCR sequencing were cryopreserved in liquid nitrogen and thawed later in a water bath at 37 degrees C. The sorted or isolated CD4+, CD8+ and CD8+ TEMRA cells reached a purity of at least 90%.

In the case of this clonotype: The clone's antigen remains unknown. There are no base qualities to consult, and no much larger clone falls within one base.

The sequencing sample was made of CD4+ T cells from PBMCs. The sequence came from a human donor in good health. The rearrangement joined TRBV7-9 to TRBJ2-3; TRBD1 could be the D gene, as 6 bases match. The CDR3 is CASKPQGRGNDTQYF. The sequenced DNA is TGTGCCAGCAAGCCACAGGGAAGAGGGAACGATACGCAGTATTTT.